Listed below are T cell receptor beta chains from one sample, sequenced in a study of CD8+ T cells in alopecia areata. Sequencing used immunoSEQ multiplex PCR; TCRdb keeps in-frame clones, though not all of them. Of about 270,000 clones listed, 60% are singletons. The sequenced sample was CD4+ T cells sorted from blood, obtained around week 53, from a patient treated with tofacitinib. These TCRs come from a human donor with alopecia areata. Both conserved end residues are part of each CDR3. Each record gives: D gene, J gene, clone size, V gene, CDR3 protein, CDR3 DNA. A D gene is named only where the DNA matches it firmly. Where a row states a size, it is once, few, many or the class of an expanded clone; other rows omit it.

>TRBD1|TRBJ2-2|-|TRBV11-1
CASSFHRDRGPGGELFF
TGTGCCAGCAGCTTCCACCGGGACAGGGGGCCAGGCGGGGAGCTGTTTTTT
>TRBD1|TRBJ2-5|-|TRBV29-1
CSVEDWDSEWTTQYF
TGCAGCGTTGAAGACTGGGACAGCGAATGGACAACCCAGTACTTC
>-|TRBJ2-3|-|TRBV25-1
CASSELTDTQYF
TGTGCCAGCAGTGAGCTCACAGATACGCAGTATTTT
>TRBD1|TRBJ2-2|few|TRBV6-6
CASITGGSGELFF
TGTGCCAGCATCACAGGGGGCTCCGGGGAGCTGTTTTTT
>TRBD1|TRBJ1-5|once|TRBV30
CAWSPNRGWGQPQHF
TGTGCCTGGAGCCCTAACAGGGGGTGGGGTCAGCCCCAGCATTTT
>-|TRBJ2-2|-|TRBV4-3
CASSQRDTGELFF
TGCGCCAGCAGCCAACGGGACACCGGGGAGCTGTTTTTT
>-|TRBJ1-1|-|TRBV5-1
CASSFPGDEAFF
TGCGCCAGCAGCTTTCCAGGGGATGAAGCTTTCTTT
>TRBD2|TRBJ2-5|-|TRBV5-1
CASALAAGAGETQYF
TGCGCCAGCGCCCTTGCAGCGGGGGCCGGGGAGACCCAGTACTTC
>-|TRBJ2-6|-|TRBV5-1
CASSLGASGANVLTF
TGCGCCAGCAGCTTGGGAGCTTCCGGGGCCAACGTCCTGACTTTC
>-|TRBJ1-6|-|TRBV9
CASSVLGEGNSPLHF
TGTGCCAGCAGCGTATTAGGGGAGGGTAATTCACCCCTCCACTTT
>-|TRBJ2-7|-|TRBV6-5
CASSYSGTVGGEQYF
TGTGCCAGCAGTTACTCCGGGACGGTGGGGGGCGAGCAGTACTTC
>TRBD1|TRBJ2-7|-|TRBV6-6
CASSSGQGGEQYF
TGTGCCAGCAGTTCCGGACAGGGTGGCGAGCAGTACTTC
>-|TRBJ1-1|-|TRBV5-1
CASSLGPDIEAFF
TGCGCCAGCAGCTTGGGCCCGGACATTGAAGCTTTCTTT
>-|TRBJ1-2|-|TRBV30
CAWKGPGYGYTF
TGTGCCTGGAAAGGGCCAGGCTATGGCTACACCTTC
>-|TRBJ1-1|once|TRBV5-1
CASSLEQGEWSTEAFF
TGCGCCAGCAGCTTGGAACAGGGTGAGTGGAGCACTGAAGCTTTCTTT
>-|TRBJ1-3|few|TRBV29-1
CSVHRRSSGNTIYF
TGCAGCGTTCATCGACGGTCCTCTGGAAACACCATATATTTT
>-|TRBJ1-2|-|TRBV30
CAWSSGRGYHYGYTF
TGTGCCTGGAGCTCCGGCCGGGGTTACCACTATGGCTACACCTTC
>-|TRBJ1-6|-|TRBV7-9
CASRKQVNSPLHF
TGTGCCAGCAGGAAGCAGGTTAATTCACCCCTCCACTTT
>TRBD1|TRBJ1-5|-|TRBV29-1
CSVAVQGDQPQHF
TGCAGCGTTGCGGTCCAGGGGGATCAGCCCCAGCATTTT
>TRBD1|TRBJ1-5|-|TRBV5-4
CASSPGPTGGGPNQPQHF
TGTGCCAGCAGCCCAGGACCGACAGGGGGCGGCCCCAATCAGCCCCAGCATTTT
>-|TRBJ1-6|-|TRBV15
CATSGGSSYNSPLHF
TGTGCCACCAGCGGGGGGAGCTCCTATAATTCACCCCTCCACTTT
>TRBD1|TRBJ2-5|-|TRBV29-1
CSVLTGEETQYF
TGCAGCGTTCTCACAGGGGAAGAGACCCAGTACTTC
>-|TRBJ2-4|-|TRBV7-9
CASSPRDLGLKNIQYF
TGTGCCAGCAGCCCACGGGACCTCGGGCTCAAAAACATTCAGTACTTC
>-|TRBJ1-1|-|TRBV4-2
CASSQLGNTEAFF
TGTGCCAGCAGCCAACTAGGAAACACTGAAGCTTTCTTT
>TRBD1|TRBJ1-6|-|TRBV4-3
CASSLDRGNSPLHF
TGCGCCAGCAGCTTGGACAGGGGTAATTCACCCCTCCACTTT
>TRBD2|TRBJ2-5|-|TRBV4-2
CASGPPGLAGGHTGETQYF
TGTGCCAGCGGGCCTCCGGGACTAGCGGGGGGGCACACTGGAGAGACCCAGTACTTC
>TRBD1|TRBJ1-1|-|TRBV18
CASSPTGAGGTEAFF
TGTGCCAGCTCCCCTACAGGGGCAGGCGGCACTGAAGCTTTCTTT
>-|TRBJ2-7|-|TRBV7-9
CASSSLTGTVPYEQYF
TGTGCCAGCAGCTCCCTGACCGGGACGGTACCCTACGAGCAGTACTTC
>TRBD2|TRBJ2-1|few|TRBV11-1
CASSRGGGGSYNEQFF
TGTGCCAGCAGTCGAGGCGGGGGGGGTTCCTACAATGAGCAGTTCTTC
>-|TRBJ1-2|-|TRBV7-8
CASSQGRGREEGYTF
TGTGCCAGCAGCCAAGGGAGGGGCCGCGAGGAAGGCTACACCTTC
>-|TRBJ1-2|once|TRBV7-9
CASTEAGVRDYTF
TGTGCCAGCACCGAAGCAGGGGTTCGGGACTACACCTTC
>-|TRBJ1-6|-|TRBV18
CASSPDRDNSPLHF
TGTGCCAGCTCACCAGACAGAGATAATTCACCCCTCCACTTT
>-|TRBJ2-7|-|TRBV30
CAWSVPRSESTLSF
TGTGCCTGGAGTGTACCGAGATCTGAATCCACCTTGTCCTTC
>TRBD1|TRBJ2-1|-|TRBV9
CASSGGTGPYSNEQFF
TGTGCCAGCAGCGGCGGGACAGGGCCCTACTCTAATGAGCAGTTCTTC
>-|TRBJ2-2|-|TRBV29-1
CSVGTAGPGELFF
TGCAGCGTCGGAACCGCGGGTCCCGGGGAGCTGTTTTTT
>-|TRBJ1-6|few|TRBV15
CATSRDQHYNSPLHF
TGTGCCACCAGCAGAGATCAACACTATAATTCACCCCTCCACTTT
>TRBD2|TRBJ2-3|few|TRBV30
CAWSVLAGGTQYF
TGTGCCTGGAGTGTACTAGCGGGGGGTACGCAGTATTTT
>-|TRBJ1-4|-|TRBV29-1
CSVEGANEKLFF
TGCAGCGTTGAAGGGGCTAATGAAAAACTGTTTTTT
>-|TRBJ2-7|-|TRBV30
CAWRGFLGVTDEQYF
TGTGCCTGGAGGGGCTTTCTGGGCGTTACAGACGAGCAGTACTTC
>-|TRBJ2-1|-|TRBV29-1
CSVDSFFGSNEQFF
TGCAGCGTTGATTCTTTTTTCGGCAGCAATGAGCAGTTCTTC
>-|TRBJ1-2|-|TRBV9
CASSVRGGGLGYGYTF
TGTGCCAGCAGCGTCCGTGGTGGGGGCCTCGGCTATGGCTACACCTTC
>-|TRBJ2-5|-|TRBV5-1
CASSLDRSRFRETQYF
TGCGCCAGCAGCTTGGACCGGTCCCGGTTTCGAGAGACCCAGTACTTC
>-|TRBJ1-1|-|TRBV5-1
CASSVHRTDTEAFF
TGCGCCAGCAGCGTACACAGGACGGACACTGAAGCTTTCTTT
>-|TRBJ2-7|-|TRBV30
CVHHRGLYEQYF
TGTGTCCACCACCGGGGGTTATACGAGCAGTACTTC
>-|TRBJ2-5|few|TRBV11-1
CASSLRAGTRETQYF
TGTGCCAGCAGCTTACGGGCAGGGACGAGGGAGACCCAGTACTTC
>TRBD1|TRBJ2-1|-|TRBV19
CASSKGDRATNEQFF
TGTGCCAGTAGTAAGGGGGACAGGGCTACGAATGAGCAGTTCTTC
>TRBD1|TRBJ1-4|-|TRBV30
CAWNRDRGEKLFF
TGTGCCTGGAACCGGGACAGAGGAGAAAAACTGTTTTTT
>TRBD1|TRBJ1-5|-|TRBV30
CAWGTGPGQPQHF
TGTGCCTGGGGGACAGGCCCGGGCCAGCCCCAGCATTTT
>TRBD1|TRBJ1-3|few|TRBV2
CASSARQGSGNTIYF
TGTGCCAGCAGCGCCCGACAGGGTTCTGGAAACACCATATATTTT
>TRBD2|TRBJ2-1|once|TRBV4-2
CASSQERGGRNEQFF
TGTGCCAGCAGCCAAGAGCGGGGGGGGCGCAATGAGCAGTTCTTC
>TRBD2|TRBJ2-5|-|TRBV4-1
CASSQGTSGGAETQYF
TGCGCCAGCAGCCAAGGAACTAGCGGGGGCGCTGAGACCCAGTACTTC